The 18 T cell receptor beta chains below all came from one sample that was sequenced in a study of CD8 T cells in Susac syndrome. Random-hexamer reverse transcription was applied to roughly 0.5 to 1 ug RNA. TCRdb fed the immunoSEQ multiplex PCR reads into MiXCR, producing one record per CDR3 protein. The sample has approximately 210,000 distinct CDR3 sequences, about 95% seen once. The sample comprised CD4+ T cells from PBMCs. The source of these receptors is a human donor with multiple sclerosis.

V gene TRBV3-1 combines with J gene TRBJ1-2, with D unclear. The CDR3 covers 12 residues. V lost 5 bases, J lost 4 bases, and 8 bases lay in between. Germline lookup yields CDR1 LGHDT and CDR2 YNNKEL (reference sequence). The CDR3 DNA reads TGTGCCAGCAGCTCAGTCTCCTATGGCTACACCTTC. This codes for CASSSVSYGYTF.

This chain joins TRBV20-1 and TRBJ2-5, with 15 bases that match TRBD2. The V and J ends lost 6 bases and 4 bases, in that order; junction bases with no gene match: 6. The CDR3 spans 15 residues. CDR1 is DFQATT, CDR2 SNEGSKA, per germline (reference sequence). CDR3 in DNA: TGCAGTGCCAGGACTAGCGGGAGGGACGGAGAGACCCAGTACTTC. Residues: CSARTSGRDGETQYF.

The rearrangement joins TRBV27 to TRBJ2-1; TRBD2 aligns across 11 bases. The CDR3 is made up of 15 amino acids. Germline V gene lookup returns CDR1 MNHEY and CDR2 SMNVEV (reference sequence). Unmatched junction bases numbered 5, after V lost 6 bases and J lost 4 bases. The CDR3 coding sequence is TGTGCCAGCAGGGAGACTAGCGGGATTTACAATGAGCAGTTCTTC. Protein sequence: CASRETSGIYNEQFF.

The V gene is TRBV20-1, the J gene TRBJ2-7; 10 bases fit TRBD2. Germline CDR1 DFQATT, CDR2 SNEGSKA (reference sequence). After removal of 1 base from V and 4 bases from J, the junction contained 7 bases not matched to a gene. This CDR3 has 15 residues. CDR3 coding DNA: TGCAGTGCTAGAGTGAGCCCTAGCGGGAGTTACGAGCAGTACTTC. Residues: CSARVSPSGSYEQYF.

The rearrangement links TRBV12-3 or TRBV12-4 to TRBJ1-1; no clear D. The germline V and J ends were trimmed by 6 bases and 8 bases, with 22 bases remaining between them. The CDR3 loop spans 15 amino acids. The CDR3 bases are TGTGCCAGCAGCACGATCTACCCTAGGCGCCGGGAAGCTTTCTTT. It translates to CASSTIYPRRREAFF.

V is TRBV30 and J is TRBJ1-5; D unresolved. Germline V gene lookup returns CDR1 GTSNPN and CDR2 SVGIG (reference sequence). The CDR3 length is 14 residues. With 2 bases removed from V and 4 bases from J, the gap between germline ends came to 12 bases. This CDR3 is CAWSSVRGNQPQHF. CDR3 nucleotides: TGTGCCTGGAGTTCGGTCCGGGGAAATCAGCCCCAGCATTTT.

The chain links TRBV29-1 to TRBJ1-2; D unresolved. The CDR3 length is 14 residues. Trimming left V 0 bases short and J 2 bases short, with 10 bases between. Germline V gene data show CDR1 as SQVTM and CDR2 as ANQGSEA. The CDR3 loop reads CSVEDPGSNYGYTF. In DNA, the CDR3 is TGCAGCGTTGAAGATCCCGGAAGCAACTATGGCTACACCTTC.

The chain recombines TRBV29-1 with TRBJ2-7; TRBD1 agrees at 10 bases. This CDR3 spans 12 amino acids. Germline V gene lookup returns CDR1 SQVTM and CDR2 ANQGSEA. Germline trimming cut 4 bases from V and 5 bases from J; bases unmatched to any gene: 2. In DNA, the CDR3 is TGCAGCGTTGTGGGACAGGGGAACGAGCAGTACTTC. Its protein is CSVVGQGNEQYF.

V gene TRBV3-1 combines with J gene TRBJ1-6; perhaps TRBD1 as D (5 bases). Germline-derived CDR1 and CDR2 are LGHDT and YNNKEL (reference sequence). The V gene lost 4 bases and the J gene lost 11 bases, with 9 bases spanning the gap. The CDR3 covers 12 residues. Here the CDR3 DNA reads TGTGCCAGCAGCCTACCGACAGCACCCCTCCACTTT. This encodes CASSLPTAPLHF.

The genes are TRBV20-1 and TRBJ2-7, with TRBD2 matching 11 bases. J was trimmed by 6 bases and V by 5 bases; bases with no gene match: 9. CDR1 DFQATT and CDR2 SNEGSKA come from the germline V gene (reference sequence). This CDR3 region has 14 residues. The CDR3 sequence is CSAEPGTSGGEQYF. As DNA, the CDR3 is TGCAGTGCTGAGCCCGGGACTAGCGGCGGCGAGCAGTACTTC.

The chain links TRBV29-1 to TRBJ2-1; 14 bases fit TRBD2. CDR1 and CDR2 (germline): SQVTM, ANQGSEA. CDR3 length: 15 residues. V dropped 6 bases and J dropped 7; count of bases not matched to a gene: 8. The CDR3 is CSVGGTSGSINEQFF. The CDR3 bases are TGCAGCGTCGGGGGGACTAGCGGGAGTATAAATGAGCAGTTCTTC.

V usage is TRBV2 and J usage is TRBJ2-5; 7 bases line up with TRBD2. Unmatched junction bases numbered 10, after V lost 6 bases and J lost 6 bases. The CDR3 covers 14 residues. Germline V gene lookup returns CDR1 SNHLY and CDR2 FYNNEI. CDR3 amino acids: CASRPYGGVKTQYF. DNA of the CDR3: TGTGCCAGCAGGCCTTATGGGGGGGTGAAGACCCAGTACTTC.

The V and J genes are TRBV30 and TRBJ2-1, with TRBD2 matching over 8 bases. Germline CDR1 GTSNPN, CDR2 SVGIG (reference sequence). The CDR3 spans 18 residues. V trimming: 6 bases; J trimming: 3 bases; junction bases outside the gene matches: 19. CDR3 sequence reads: CACEGPSRLATNYNEQFF. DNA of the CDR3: TGTGCCTGCGAGGGGCCCTCCCGACTAGCGACCAACTACAATGAGCAGTTCTTC.

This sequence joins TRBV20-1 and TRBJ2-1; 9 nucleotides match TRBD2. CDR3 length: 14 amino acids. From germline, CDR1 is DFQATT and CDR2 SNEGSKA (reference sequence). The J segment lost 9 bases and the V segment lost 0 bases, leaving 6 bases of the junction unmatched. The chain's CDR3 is CSARDGLAGFEQFF. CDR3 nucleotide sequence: TGCAGTGCTAGAGATGGGCTAGCGGGGTTTGAGCAGTTCTTC.

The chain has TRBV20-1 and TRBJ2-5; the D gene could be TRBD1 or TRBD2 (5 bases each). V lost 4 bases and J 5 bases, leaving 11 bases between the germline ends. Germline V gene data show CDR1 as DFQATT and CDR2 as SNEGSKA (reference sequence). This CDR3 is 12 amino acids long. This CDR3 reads CSATRDGETQYF. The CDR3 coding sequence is TGCAGTGCTACACGGGACGGGGAGACCCAGTACTTC.

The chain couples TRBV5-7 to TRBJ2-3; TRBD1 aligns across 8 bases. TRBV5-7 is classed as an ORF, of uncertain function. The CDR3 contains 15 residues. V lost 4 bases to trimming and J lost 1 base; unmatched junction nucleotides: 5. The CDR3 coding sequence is TGTGCCAGCAGCCACCAGGGGGCCCGCACAGATACGCAGTATTTT. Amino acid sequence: CASSHQGARTDTQYF.

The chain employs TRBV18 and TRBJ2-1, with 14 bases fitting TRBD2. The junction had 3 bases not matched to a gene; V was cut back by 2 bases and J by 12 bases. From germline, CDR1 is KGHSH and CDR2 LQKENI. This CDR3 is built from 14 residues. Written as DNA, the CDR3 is TGTGCCAGCTCACCAGGGACTAGCGGGAGTGTGCAGTTCTTC. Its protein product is CASSPGTSGSVQFF.

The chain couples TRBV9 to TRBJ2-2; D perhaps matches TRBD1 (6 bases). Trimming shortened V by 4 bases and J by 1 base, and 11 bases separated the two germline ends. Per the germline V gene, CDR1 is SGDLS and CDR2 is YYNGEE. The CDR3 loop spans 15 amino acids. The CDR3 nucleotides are TGTGCCAGCAGCCCAGGGGTCTGGAACACCGGGGAGCTGTTTTTT. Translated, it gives CASSPGVWNTGELFF.